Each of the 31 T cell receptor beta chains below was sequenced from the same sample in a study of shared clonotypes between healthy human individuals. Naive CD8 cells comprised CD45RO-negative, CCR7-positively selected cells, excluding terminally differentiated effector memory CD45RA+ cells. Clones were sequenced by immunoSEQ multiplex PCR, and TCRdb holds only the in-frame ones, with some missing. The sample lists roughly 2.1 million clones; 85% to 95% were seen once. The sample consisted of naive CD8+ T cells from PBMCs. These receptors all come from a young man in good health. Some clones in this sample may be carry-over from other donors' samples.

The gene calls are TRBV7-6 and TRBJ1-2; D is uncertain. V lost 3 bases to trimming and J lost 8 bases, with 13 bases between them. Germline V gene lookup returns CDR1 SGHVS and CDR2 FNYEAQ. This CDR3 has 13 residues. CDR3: CASSLGIRGGYTF. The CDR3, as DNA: TGTGCCAGCAGCTTGGGGATCAGAGGGGGCTACACCTTC.

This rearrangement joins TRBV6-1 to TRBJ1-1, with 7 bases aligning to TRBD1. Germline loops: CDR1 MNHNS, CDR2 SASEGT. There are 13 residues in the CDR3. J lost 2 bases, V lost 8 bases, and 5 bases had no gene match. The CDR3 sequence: CASCHRGNTEAFF. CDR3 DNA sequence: TGTGCCAGCTGCCACAGGGGAAACACTGAAGCTTTCTTT.

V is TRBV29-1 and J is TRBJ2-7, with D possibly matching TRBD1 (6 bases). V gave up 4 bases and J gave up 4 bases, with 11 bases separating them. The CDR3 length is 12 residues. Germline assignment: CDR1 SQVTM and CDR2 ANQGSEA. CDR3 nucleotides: TGCAGCGTTGGGGGGACAAGTTACGAGCAGTACTTC. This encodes CSVGGTSYEQYF.

CDR3 region: CASSLQGRDSYEQYF. The CDR3 DNA follows: TGTGCCAGCAGCTTACAGGGGCGCGATTCTTACGAGCAGTACTTC. The chain carries TRBV7-9 and TRBJ2-7; D possibly corresponds to TRBD1 (6 bases). Germline loops: CDR1 SEHNR, CDR2 FQNEAQ (reference sequence). This CDR3 is 15 amino acids long. V dropped 2 bases and J dropped 4 bases, with 15 bases sitting between them.

The CDR3 is CASSPGTGKTNTEAFF. The CDR3, as DNA: TGTGCCAGCAGTCCGGGGACAGGGAAGACGAACACTGAAGCTTTCTTT. The chain couples TRBV28 to TRBJ1-1, with 9 bases lining up with TRBD1. The length of the CDR3 is 16 residues. Germline CDR1 is MDHEN and CDR2 is SYDVKM. After removal of 5 bases from V and 1 base from J, the junction contained 8 bases not matched to a gene.

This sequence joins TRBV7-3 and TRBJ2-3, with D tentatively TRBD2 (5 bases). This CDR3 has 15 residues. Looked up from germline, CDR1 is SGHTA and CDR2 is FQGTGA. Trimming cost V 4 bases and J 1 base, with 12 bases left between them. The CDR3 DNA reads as TGTGCCAGCAGCTCACTAGGAGAGGGCACAGATACGCAGTATTTT. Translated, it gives CASSSLGEGTDTQYF.

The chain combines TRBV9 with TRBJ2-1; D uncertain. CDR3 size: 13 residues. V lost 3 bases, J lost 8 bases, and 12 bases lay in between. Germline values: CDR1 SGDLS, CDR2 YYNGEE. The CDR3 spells CASSGFGLDEQFF. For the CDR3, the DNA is TGTGCCAGCAGCGGGTTTGGATTGGATGAGCAGTTCTTC.

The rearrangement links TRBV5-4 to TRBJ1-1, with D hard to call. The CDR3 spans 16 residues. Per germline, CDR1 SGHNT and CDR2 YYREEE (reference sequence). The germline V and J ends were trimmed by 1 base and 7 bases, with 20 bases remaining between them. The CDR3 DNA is TGTGCCAGCAGCTTGAGAAGGGAAACCCCGCCGATTGAAGCTTTCTTT. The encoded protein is CASSLRRETPPIEAFF.

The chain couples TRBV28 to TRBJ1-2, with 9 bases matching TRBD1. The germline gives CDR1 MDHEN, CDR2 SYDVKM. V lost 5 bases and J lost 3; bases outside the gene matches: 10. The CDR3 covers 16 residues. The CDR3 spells CASSLGTGYWDYGYTF. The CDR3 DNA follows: TGTGCCAGCAGTCTCGGGACAGGGTATTGGGACTATGGCTACACCTTC.

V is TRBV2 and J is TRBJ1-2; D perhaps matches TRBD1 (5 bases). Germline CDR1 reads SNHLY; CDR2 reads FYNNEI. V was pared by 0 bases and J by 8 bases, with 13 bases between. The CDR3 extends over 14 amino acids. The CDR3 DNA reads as TGTGCCAGCAGTGAAGCTGGGCCAGGGAGCGGCTACACCTTC. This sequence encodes CASSEAGPGSGYTF. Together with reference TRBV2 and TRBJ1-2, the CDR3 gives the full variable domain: EPEVTQTPSHQVTQMGQEVILRCVPISNHLYFYWYRQILGQKVEFLVSFYNNEISEKSEIFDDQFSVERPDGSNFTLKIRSTKLEDSAMYFCASSEAGPGSGYTFGSGTRLTVV.

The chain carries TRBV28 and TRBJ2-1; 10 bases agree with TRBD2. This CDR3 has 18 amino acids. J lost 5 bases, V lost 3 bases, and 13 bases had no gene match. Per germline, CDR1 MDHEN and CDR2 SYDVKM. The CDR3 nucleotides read TGTGCCAGCAGTTTTCCTAGCGGGAGTCCCCTCCCCCACAATGAGCAGTTCTTC. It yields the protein CASSFPSGSPLPHNEQFF. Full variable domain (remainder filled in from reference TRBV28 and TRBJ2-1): DVKVTQSSRYLVKRTGEKVFLECVQDMDHENMFWYRQDPGLGLRLIYFSYDVKMKEKGDIPEGYSVSREKKERFSLILESASTNQTSMYLCASSFPSGSPLPHNEQFFGPGTRLTVL.

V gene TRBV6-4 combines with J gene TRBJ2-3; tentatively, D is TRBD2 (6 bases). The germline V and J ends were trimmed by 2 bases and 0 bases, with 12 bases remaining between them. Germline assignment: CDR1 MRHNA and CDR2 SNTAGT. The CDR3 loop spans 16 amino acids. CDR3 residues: CASSDRGLPSTDTQYF. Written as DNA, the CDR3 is TGTGCCAGCAGTGACCGTGGACTACCTAGCACAGATACGCAGTATTTT.

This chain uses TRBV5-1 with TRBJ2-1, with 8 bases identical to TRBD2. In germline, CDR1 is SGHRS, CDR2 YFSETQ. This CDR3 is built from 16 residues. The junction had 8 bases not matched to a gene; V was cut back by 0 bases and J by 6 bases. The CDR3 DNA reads TGCGCCAGCAGCTTGGATGGGACTAGGCTTTTCAATGAGCAGTTCTTC. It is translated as CASSLDGTRLFNEQFF.

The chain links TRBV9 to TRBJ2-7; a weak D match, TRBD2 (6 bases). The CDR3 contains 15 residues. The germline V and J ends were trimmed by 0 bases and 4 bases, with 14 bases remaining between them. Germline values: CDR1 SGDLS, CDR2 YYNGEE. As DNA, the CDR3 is TGTGCCAGCAGCGTAGGACCGGGAGTCGGGTACGAGCAGTACTTC. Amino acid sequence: CASSVGPGVGYEQYF.

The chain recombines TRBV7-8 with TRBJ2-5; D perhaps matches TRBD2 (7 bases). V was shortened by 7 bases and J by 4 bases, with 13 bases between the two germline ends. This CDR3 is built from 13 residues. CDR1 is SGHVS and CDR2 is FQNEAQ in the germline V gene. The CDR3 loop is CASIPRGGETQYF. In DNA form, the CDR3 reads TGTGCCAGCATTCCGAGGGGGGGAGAGACCCAGTACTTC.

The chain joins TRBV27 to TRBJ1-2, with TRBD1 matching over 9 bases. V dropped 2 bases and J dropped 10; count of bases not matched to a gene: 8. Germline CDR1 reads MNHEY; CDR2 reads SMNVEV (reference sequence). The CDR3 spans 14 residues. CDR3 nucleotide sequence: TGTGCCAGCAGTTTAAGGTTGCGGGACAGGGACTACACCTTC. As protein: CASSLRLRDRDYTF.

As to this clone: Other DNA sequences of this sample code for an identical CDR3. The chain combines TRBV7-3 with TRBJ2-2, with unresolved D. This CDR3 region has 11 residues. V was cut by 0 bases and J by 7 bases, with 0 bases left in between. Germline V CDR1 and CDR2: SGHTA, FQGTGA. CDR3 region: CASSLTGELFF. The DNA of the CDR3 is TGTGCCAGCAGCTTAACCGGGGAGCTGTTTTTT.

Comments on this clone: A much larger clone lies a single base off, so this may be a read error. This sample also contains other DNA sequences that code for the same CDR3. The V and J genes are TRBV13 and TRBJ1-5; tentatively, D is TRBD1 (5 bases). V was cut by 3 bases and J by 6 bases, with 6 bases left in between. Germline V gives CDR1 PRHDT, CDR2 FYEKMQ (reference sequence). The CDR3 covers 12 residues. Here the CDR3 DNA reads TGTGCCAGCAGCTTGGGGGGTCAGCCCCAGCATTTT. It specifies CASSLGGQPQHF.

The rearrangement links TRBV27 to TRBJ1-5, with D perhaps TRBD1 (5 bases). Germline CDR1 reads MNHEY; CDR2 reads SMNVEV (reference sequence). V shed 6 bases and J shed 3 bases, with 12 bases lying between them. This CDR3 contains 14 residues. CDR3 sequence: CASSLGLPNQPQHF. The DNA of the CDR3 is TGTGCCAGCAGCCTGGGACTGCCCAATCAGCCCCAGCATTTT.

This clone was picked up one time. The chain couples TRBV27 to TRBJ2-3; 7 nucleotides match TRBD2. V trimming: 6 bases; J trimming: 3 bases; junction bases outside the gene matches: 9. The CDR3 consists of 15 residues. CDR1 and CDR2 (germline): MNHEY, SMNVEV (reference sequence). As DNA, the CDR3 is TGTGCCAGCAGCCCGAGGGAGGGGAGGACAGATACGCAGTATTTT. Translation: CASSPREGRTDTQYF.

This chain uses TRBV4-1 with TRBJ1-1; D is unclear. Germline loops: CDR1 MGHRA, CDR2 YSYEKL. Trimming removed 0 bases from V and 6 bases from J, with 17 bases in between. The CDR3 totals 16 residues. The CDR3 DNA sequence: TGCGCCAGCAGCCAAGATGTGAGGGTTAGGGCCGCTGAAGCTTTCTTT. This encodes CASSQDVRVRAAEAFF.

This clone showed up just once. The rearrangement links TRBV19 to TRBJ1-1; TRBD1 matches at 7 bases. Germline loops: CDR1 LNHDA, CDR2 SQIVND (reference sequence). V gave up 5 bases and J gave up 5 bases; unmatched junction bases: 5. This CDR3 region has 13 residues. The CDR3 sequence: CASSYDRETEAFF. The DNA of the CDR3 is TGTGCCAGTAGTTACGACAGGGAGACTGAAGCTTTCTTT.

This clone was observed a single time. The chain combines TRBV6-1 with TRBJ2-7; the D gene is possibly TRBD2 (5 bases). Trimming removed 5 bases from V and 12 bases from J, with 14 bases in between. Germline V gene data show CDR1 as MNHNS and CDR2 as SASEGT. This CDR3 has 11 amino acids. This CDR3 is CASSRNEGMYF. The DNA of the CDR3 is TGTGCCAGCAGTCGAAACGAGGGAATGTACTTC.

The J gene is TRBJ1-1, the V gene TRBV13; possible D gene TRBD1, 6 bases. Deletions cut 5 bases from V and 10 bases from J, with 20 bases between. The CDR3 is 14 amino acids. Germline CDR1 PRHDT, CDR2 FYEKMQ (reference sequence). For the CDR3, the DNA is TGTGCCAGCAGCCCAGGGGAGGGCGCGGTGCGAGCTTTCTTT. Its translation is CASSPGEGAVRAFF.

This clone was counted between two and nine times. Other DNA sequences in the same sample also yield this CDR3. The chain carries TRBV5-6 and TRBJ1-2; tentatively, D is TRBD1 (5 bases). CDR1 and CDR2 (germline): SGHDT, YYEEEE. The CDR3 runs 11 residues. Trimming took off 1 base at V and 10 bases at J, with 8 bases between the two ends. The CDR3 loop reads CASSLSTDYTF. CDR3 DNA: TGTGCCAGCAGCTTGTCGACAGACTACACCTTC. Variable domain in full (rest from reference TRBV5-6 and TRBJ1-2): DAGVTQSPTHLIKTRGQQVTLRCSPKSGHDTVSWYQQALGQGPQFIFQYYEEEERQRGNFPDRFSGHQFPNYSSELNVNALLLGDSALYLCASSLSTDYTFGSGTRLTVV.

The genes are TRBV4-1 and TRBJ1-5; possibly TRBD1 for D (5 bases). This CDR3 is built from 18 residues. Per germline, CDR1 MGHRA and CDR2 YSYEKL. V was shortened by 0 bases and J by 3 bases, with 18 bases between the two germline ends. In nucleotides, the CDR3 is TGCGCCAGCAGCCAAGATCCTGTCCGGGGGAGGGACAATCAGCCCCAGCATTTT. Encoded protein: CASSQDPVRGRDNQPQHF.

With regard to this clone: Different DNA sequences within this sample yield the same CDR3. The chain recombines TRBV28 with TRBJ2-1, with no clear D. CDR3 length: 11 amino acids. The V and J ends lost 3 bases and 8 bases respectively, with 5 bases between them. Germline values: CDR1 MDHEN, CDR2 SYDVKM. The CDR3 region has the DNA TGTGCCAGCAGTTTTGGCGATGAGCAGTTCTTC. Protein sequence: CASSFGDEQFF.

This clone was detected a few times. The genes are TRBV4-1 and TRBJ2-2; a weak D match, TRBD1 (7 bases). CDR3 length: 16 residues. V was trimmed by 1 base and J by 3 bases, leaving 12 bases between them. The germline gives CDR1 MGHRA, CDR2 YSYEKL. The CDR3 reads CASSQGQGGYTGELFF. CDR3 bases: TGCGCCAGCAGCCAAGGTCAGGGGGGATACACCGGGGAGCTGTTTTTT.

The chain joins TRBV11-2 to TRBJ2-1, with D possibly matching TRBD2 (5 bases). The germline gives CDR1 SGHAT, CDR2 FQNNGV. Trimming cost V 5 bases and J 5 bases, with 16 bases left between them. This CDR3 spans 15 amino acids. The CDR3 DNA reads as TGTGCCAGCAGCCCCCGGAGGACTCCTGACAATGAGCAGTTCTTC. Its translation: CASSPRRTPDNEQFF.

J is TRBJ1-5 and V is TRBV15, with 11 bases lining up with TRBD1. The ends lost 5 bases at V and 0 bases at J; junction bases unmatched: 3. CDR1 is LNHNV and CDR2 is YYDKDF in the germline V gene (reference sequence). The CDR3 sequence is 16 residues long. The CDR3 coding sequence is TGTGCCACCAGCGGGGACAGGGGGTATAGCAATCAGCCCCAGCATTTT. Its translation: CATSGDRGYSNQPQHF.

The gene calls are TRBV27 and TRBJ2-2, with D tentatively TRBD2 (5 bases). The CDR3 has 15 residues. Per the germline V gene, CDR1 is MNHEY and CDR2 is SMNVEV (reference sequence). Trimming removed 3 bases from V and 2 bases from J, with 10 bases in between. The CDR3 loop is CASSLSLANTGELFF. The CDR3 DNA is TGTGCCAGCAGTTTGTCCCTAGCCAACACCGGGGAGCTGTTTTTT.